This T cell receptor beta chain was found in a study of CD8 T cells in ankylosing spondylitis. MiXCR, run by TCRdb on the 5' RACE reads, gives a single entry per CDR3 protein. The data show about 160,000 distinct CDR3 sequences, about a sixth seen once. This clonotype was counted many times. V was trimmed by 2 bases and J by 4 bases, leaving 11 bases between them. The CDR3 spans 14 residues. The sample comprised blood, either unsorted or a sorted T cell fraction (not recorded which). This rearrangement joins TRBV12-3 or TRBV12-4 to TRBJ1-1; no reliable D call. The receptor was derived from a male donor with ankylosing spondylitis or in good health (not recorded which). CDR3 DNA: TGTGCCAGCAGTTTATCGACGGAAACCACTGAAGCTTTCTTT. Encoded protein: CASSLSTETTEAFF.